This TCR beta chain came from a study of cytomegalovirus exposure and HLA in healthy donors. Study-wide points: The study put 150 to 200 TCR beta chains on its list as cytomegalovirus-associated.

While the first cohort had fewer than 850 subjects, the donors belonged to the separate validation cohort of about 110 subjects. With regard to this clone: Its specificity is unknown.

V was cut by 8 bases and J by 3 bases, with 8 bases left in between. The CDR3 spans 12 residues. CDR1 ENHRY and CDR2 SYGVKD come from the germline V gene. TCRdb's copy holds only in-frame clones and misses some; the assay was immunoSEQ multiplex PCR. The repertoire holds 150,000 to 200,000 clones, with less than 90% as singletons. Input material: PBMCs. The clonotype was recovered from a woman aged 25 to 45 in good health and CMV-seronegative. The chain joins TRBV10-3 to TRBJ1-5; D uncertain. The CDR3 DNA reads TGTGCCATCTCGGCCGCCAATCAGCCCCAGCATTTT. Its protein is CAISAANQPQHF.